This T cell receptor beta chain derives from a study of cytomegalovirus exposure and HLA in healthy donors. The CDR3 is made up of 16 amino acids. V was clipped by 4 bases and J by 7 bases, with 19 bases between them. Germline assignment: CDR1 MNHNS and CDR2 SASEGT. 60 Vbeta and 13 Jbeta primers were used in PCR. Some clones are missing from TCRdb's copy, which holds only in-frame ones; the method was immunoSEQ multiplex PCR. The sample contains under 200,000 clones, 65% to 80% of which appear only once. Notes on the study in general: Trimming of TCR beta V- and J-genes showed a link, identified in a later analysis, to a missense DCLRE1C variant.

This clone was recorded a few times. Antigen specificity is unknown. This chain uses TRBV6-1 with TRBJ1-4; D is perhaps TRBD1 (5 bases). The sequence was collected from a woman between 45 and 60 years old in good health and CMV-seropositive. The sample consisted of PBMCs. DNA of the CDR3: TGTGCCAGCAGTGGTGACAGTTGGAGGGGAAGTGAAAAACTGTTTTTT. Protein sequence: CASSGDSWRGSEKLFF.